This T cell receptor beta chain was observed in a study of T-cell memory formation after mild COVID-19. Whole-study context: The TCR clusters were mostly specific to one donor. Study conclusions and caveats: CD4+ contracting clones were found mainly in CM and EM, and CD8+ ones in EMRA. There were some responding clones in pre-infection memory, which suggested that cross-reactive memory had joined. There was a balanced CD4/CD8 profile in clones contracting day 15 to 85, and later expanders leaned CD4+.

One entry per CDR3 protein results from TCRdb running MiXCR on the 5' RACE reads. The sample records 150,000 to 200,000 distinct CDR3 sequences, 15% to 20% being singletons. Details on this clonotype: The antigen is undetermined.

Between the trimmed V and J ends, which lost 4 bases and 6 bases, there was a span of 15 bases. In germline, CDR1 is DFQATT, CDR2 SNEGSKA (reference sequence). This CDR3 region has 13 residues. This receptor was identified in a man younger than 30 who had mild COVID-19 (a few samples of this study predate the infection). Cell type and time point are not known. The chain combines TRBV20-1 with TRBJ1-2; possible D gene TRBD1, 5 bases. Input material: PBMCs or a T cell subset sorted from them (not recorded which). The CDR3 coding sequence is TGCAGTGCTACATGGACCGGGGGGAATGGCTACACCTTC. This encodes CSATWTGGNGYTF.